The 15 T cell receptor beta chains reported below all come from one sample, sequenced in a study of blood T cell repertoires in COVID-19. This table comes from immunoSEQ multiplex PCR, and its TCRdb copy is limited to in-frame clones, with some not included. This sample has 300,000 or so clones, with just over 90% found just once. The sample consisted of peripheral blood. These TCRs come from a young woman with COVID-19, enrolled during active disease.

The gene calls are TRBV6-2 or TRBV6-3 and TRBJ1-4; 7 bases fit TRBD1. The CDR3 has 17 residues. V lost 2 bases and J lost 8; bases outside the gene matches: 14. Germline V gives CDR1 MNHEY, CDR2 SVGEGT. This CDR3 is CASSYDQTGAPGEKLFF. The DNA of the CDR3 is TGTGCCAGCAGTTACGACCAAACAGGGGCCCCGGGAGAAAAACTGTTTTTT.

J is TRBJ1-3 and V is TRBV6-1; D gene unclear. The CDR3 has 14 residues. Germline loops: CDR1 MNHNS, CDR2 SASEGT. V lost 3 bases and J lost 0, with 6 bases in between. Here the CDR3 reads CASSDTYSGNTIYF. CDR3 DNA sequence: TGTGCCAGCAGTGACACATACTCTGGAAACACCATATATTTT.

V and J are TRBV28 and TRBJ2-7; 13 nucleotides line up with TRBD2. Germline loops: CDR1 MDHEN, CDR2 SYDVKM. J gave up 4 bases and V 8 bases, and 5 bases lay outside the gene matches. CDR3 length equals 14 residues. The CDR3 region has the DNA TGTGCCAGCGGGACTAGCGGGATGTCGTACGAGCAGTACTTC. Encoded protein: CASGTSGMSYEQYF.

This chain connects TRBV5-1 to TRBJ2-7; possible D gene TRBD1, 6 bases. CDR1 SGHRS and CDR2 YFSETQ come from the germline V gene. The CDR3 consists of 15 residues. Trimming removed 1 base at V and 4 bases at J, with 15 bases between. CDR3: CASSLHRDGAYEQYF. CDR3 coding DNA: TGCGCCAGCAGCTTGCACAGGGACGGTGCATACGAGCAGTACTTC.

The V gene is TRBV5-5, the J gene TRBJ2-1; 7 positions agree with TRBD2. The CDR3 is made up of 15 amino acids. Germline-derived CDR1 and CDR2 are SGHKS and YYEKEE (reference sequence). Trimming at V came to 5 bases and at J to 0 bases, leaving 5 bases not matched to a gene. The CDR3 DNA reads TGTGCCAGCAGGAAAACTAGCGACTCCTACAATGAGCAGTTCTTC. Translation: CASRKTSDSYNEQFF.

The chain couples TRBV12-3 or TRBV12-4 to TRBJ2-1, with D tentatively TRBD1 (6 bases). This CDR3 spans 13 amino acids. V shed 4 bases and J shed 13 bases, with 17 bases lying between them. Written as DNA, the CDR3 is TGTGCCAGCAGTTCGACTTCAGGGACAAGCCAGTTCTTC. This gives the protein CASSSTSGTSQFF.

V is TRBV27 and J is TRBJ2-7, with 7 bases identical to TRBD2. CDR3 length: 14 residues. The germline V gene has CDR1 MNHEY and CDR2 SMNVEV (reference sequence). The junction had 10 bases not matched to a gene; V was cut back by 5 bases and J by 6 bases. This CDR3 reads CASSPLAAGSEQYF. The CDR3 DNA sequence: TGTGCCAGCAGTCCCCTAGCGGCAGGGAGCGAGCAGTACTTC.

The chain has TRBV27 and TRBJ2-2; 10 bases line up with TRBD1. The germline V gene encodes CDR1 MNHEY and CDR2 SMNVEV (reference sequence). The junction had 5 bases not matched to a gene; V was cut back by 6 bases and J by 4 bases. This CDR3 has 15 residues. The CDR3 sequence: CASRRTGGTTGELFF. In DNA form, the CDR3 reads TGTGCCAGCAGAAGGACAGGGGGTACCACCGGGGAGCTGTTTTTT.

The chain carries TRBV28 and TRBJ2-6; 9 bases are shared with TRBD1. The V gene end was trimmed by 6 bases and the J gene end by 5 bases; junction bases not matched to a gene: 11. The CDR3 contains 17 residues. Germline V gives CDR1 MDHEN, CDR2 SYDVKM. CDR3 region: CASSRTGVTSRANVLTF. Written as DNA, the CDR3 is TGTGCCAGCAGCCGGACAGGGGTTACCTCCCGGGCCAACGTCCTGACTTTC.

This chain uses TRBV30 with TRBJ2-3, with TRBD2 identical over 8 bases. Losses at the gene ends were 1 base for V and 1 base for J; bases not matched to a gene: 10. This CDR3 is built from 17 residues. In germline, CDR1 is GTSNPN, CDR2 SVGIG (reference sequence). This CDR3 is CAWSDPGLGWGTDTQYF. The CDR3 DNA reads TGTGCCTGGAGTGACCCGGGACTAGGATGGGGCACAGATACGCAGTATTTT.

V and J are TRBV29-1 and TRBJ2-7; D might be TRBD2 (5 bases). V was pared by 2 bases and J by 0 bases, with 14 bases between. The CDR3 has 15 amino acids. Germline assignment: CDR1 SQVTM and CDR2 ANQGSEA. In DNA, the CDR3 is TGCAGCGTTGAACTTCAAGCTACTAGCTCCTACGAGCAGTACTTC. Translating it yields CSVELQATSSYEQYF.

V usage is TRBV6-1 and J usage is TRBJ2-7, with no clear D. The V gene's germline CDR1 is MNHNS and CDR2 SASEGT. The V and J ends lost 1 base and 1 base respectively, with 11 bases between them. This CDR3 is built from 15 residues. The CDR3 DNA reads as TGTGCCAGCAGTGAAGGGCCCTCGATTTCCTACGAGCAGTACTTC. Translation: CASSEGPSISYEQYF.

The chain combines TRBV12-5 with TRBJ1-2; 7 positions match TRBD1. Germline V gene sequence: CDR1 LGHNT, CDR2 FRNRAP. Germline trimming cut 6 bases from V and 4 bases from J; bases unmatched to any gene: 8. The CDR3 spans 14 residues. The CDR3 bases are TGTGCTAGTGGGCAAACGGGACAGCTCTATGGCTACACCTTC. Its translation: CASGQTGQLYGYTF.

The rearrangement uses TRBV19 and TRBJ2-1, with unresolved D. V dropped 3 bases and J dropped 5 bases, with 11 bases sitting between them. Germline CDR1 reads LNHDA; CDR2 reads SQIVND (reference sequence). CDR3 size: 14 residues. CDR3 in DNA: TGTGCCAGTAGTATTACTGCGGCCAACAATGAGCAGTTCTTC. This translates into CASSITAANNEQFF.

CDR3 residues: CASSPGTPNEKLFF. As DNA, the CDR3 is TGTGCCAGCAGTCCCGGGACACCTAATGAAAAACTGTTTTTT. The chain couples TRBV27 to TRBJ1-4; D may be TRBD1 (6 bases). Per the germline V gene, CDR1 is MNHEY and CDR2 is SMNVEV (reference sequence). Trimming removed 5 bases at V and 3 bases at J, with 10 bases between. CDR3 length: 14 amino acids.